This T cell receptor (beta chain) stems from a study of shared clonotypes between healthy human individuals. Regarding the study as a whole: On the whole, naive subsets had larger estimated richness than memory subsets had.

Notes on this clone: Its antigen is as yet unknown.

The deep-level immunoSEQ assay was used. Over several immunoSEQ plates, each subset's genomic DNA was distributed in even portions. The table came from immunoSEQ multiplex PCR; TCRdb's copy has only in-frame clones and leaves some out. The sample consists of about 1 million clones, roughly 74% of them appearing once. After removal of 4 bases from V and 4 bases from J, the junction contained 7 bases not matched to a gene. Germline CDR1 is SGHVS and CDR2 is FQNEAQ. The CDR3 has 15 amino acids. The source material was memory CD4+ T cells from PBMCs. The subset is: CD45RA-negative fraction. This receptor was obtained from a man between 18 and 29 years old in good health. Some clones in this sample may be carry-over from other donors' samples. The gene calls are TRBV7-8 and TRBJ1-2, with 9 bases that match TRBD1. The CDR3 here is CASSYSGTGLYGYTF. DNA of the CDR3: TGTGCCAGCAGCTACTCGGGGACAGGGCTCTATGGCTACACCTTC. Looking up the rest from reference TRBV7-8 and TRBJ1-2 gives the full variable domain: GAGVSQSPRYKVAKRGQDVALRCDPISGHVSLFWYQQALGQGPEFLTYFQNEAQLDKSGLPSDRFFAERPEGSVSTLKIQRTQQEDSAVYLCASSYSGTGLYGYTFGSGTRLTVV.